This T cell receptor (beta chain) is from a study of cytomegalovirus exposure and HLA in healthy donors. The PCR had 60 Vbeta and 13 Jbeta primers. Repertoires were generated with immunoSEQ multiplex PCR, while TCRdb's copy carries only in-frame clones and drops some. The sample carries roughly 180,000 clones, roughly 80% recorded once. The ends lost 0 bases at V and 8 bases at J; junction bases unmatched: 13. The length of the CDR3 is 18 residues. The germline CDR1 and CDR2 sequences are MNHEY and SMNVEV (reference sequence). The sequencing sample was made of PBMCs. This clonotype was sampled from a man aged 30 to 39 in good health and CMV-seropositive. This chain uses TRBV27 with TRBJ2-1; the match to TRBD2 covers 10 bases. The chain's CDR3 is CASSLSPWLAGVEHEQFF. The DNA for the CDR3 is TGTGCCAGCAGTTTATCCCCATGGCTAGCGGGGGTCGAGCATGAGCAGTTCTTC.